This passage covers 10 T cell receptor beta chains from one sample sequenced in a study of blood T cells in healthy people across ages. Primed by a sample-barcoded 5' primer and a J-beta primer mix, a second PCR proceeded for 7 to 11 cycles. TCRdb reprocessed the 5' RACE reads via MiXCR and lists one record per CDR3 protein. Counted here are some 1.8 million distinct CDR3 sequences, around 42% occurring once; the ten biggest clones make up under 25%. Sequenced: blood. The receptors stem from a human donor in good health.

The J gene is TRBJ2-6, the V gene TRBV7-9, with unresolved D. Per the germline V gene, CDR1 is SEHNR and CDR2 is FQNEAQ (reference sequence). The V and J ends lost 2 bases and 0 bases respectively, with 14 bases between them. CDR3 size: 18 residues. Here the CDR3 reads CASSLIAFQASGANVLTF. CDR3 bases: TGTGCCAGCAGCTTAATAGCTTTTCAGGCCTCTGGGGCCAACGTCCTGACTTTC.

The chain employs TRBV20-1 and TRBJ2-2; TRBD2 matches at 9 bases. V dropped 2 bases and J dropped 5; count of bases not matched to a gene: 6. Germline V lookup: CDR1 DFQATT, CDR2 SNEGSKA (reference sequence). The CDR3 sequence is 15 residues long. CDR3 sequence: CSARRGLAGTGELFF. The CDR3 DNA follows: TGCAGTGCTAGAAGGGGTCTAGCGGGGACCGGGGAGCTGTTTTTT.

This clonotype was counted between two and nine times. V is TRBV27 and J is TRBJ2-1, with 7 positions matching TRBD1. This CDR3 is 20 amino acids long. The germline V gene has CDR1 MNHEY and CDR2 SMNVEV (reference sequence). V lost 5 bases to trimming and J lost 7 bases; unmatched junction nucleotides: 26. DNA of the CDR3: TGTGCCAGCAGTGCCCCCTCGACAGGGATCGGGTTAATCAGTTGGAATGAGCAGTTCTTC. Amino acid sequence: CASSAPSTGIGLISWNEQFF.

The table lists this clonotype with a count of one. The CDR3, as DNA: TGCGCCAGCAGCTTGGAAGGCCTACCCCCGGGGGTAGGTGGCTACACCTTC. It specifies CASSLEGLPPGVGGYTF. V is TRBV5-1 and J is TRBJ1-2; possible D gene TRBD1, 5 bases. The CDR3 is 17 residues long. The germline V gene has CDR1 SGHRS and CDR2 YFSETQ. V lost 0 bases and J lost 7, with 22 bases in between.

This sequence joins TRBV12-3 or TRBV12-4 and TRBJ1-2, with 7 bases that match TRBD1. The J segment lost 6 bases and the V segment lost 3 bases, leaving 10 bases of the junction unmatched. This CDR3 has 15 residues. CDR3 sequence (DNA): TGTGCCAGCAGTTTTTTTTACAGGGGTGTTCATGGCTACACCTTC. This encodes CASSFFYRGVHGYTF.

V is TRBV15 and J is TRBJ1-5, with 7 bases lining up with TRBD1. With 1 base clipped from V and 7 bases from J, the junction kept 10 bases outside the gene matches. The CDR3 contains 16 residues. The germline CDR1 and CDR2 sequences are LNHNV and YYDKDF (reference sequence). The CDR3 here is CATSRVGRGIGQPQHF. DNA of the CDR3: TGTGCCACCAGCAGAGTGGGCAGGGGGATAGGACAGCCCCAGCATTTT.

This clonotype was detected a few times. The chain joins TRBV5-4 to TRBJ2-5; 7 nucleotides align to TRBD1. V lost 4 bases and J lost 5; bases outside the gene matches: 11. This CDR3 has 15 residues. Per germline, CDR1 SGHNT and CDR2 YYREEE (reference sequence). The CDR3 bases are TGTGCCAGCAGCCGTTACCAGGGGGTGGGCGAGACCCAGTACTTC. As protein: CASSRYQGVGETQYF.

Comment on this clonotype: At one end, the junction sequence differs from germline, possibly due to a read error. The chain is built from TRBV5-1 and TRBJ2-1; D gene ambiguous. This CDR3 comprises 13 residues. In germline, CDR1 is SGHRS, CDR2 YFSETQ. CDR3 in DNA: TGCGTCAGCAGCTTGGACGGATACAATGAGCAGTTCTTC. The encoded protein is CVSSLDGYNEQFF.

The V call is TRBV5-5, the J call TRBJ2-1; 7 bases match TRBD2. The CDR3 is made up of 19 amino acids. The germline CDR1 and CDR2 sequences are SGHKS and YYEKEE (reference sequence). V lost 0 bases, J lost 6 bases, and 18 bases stayed unmatched. The CDR3 DNA follows: TGTGCCAGCAGCTTGGGTGGGACTAACTACAAAAGAGAGGGCAATGAGCAGTTCTTC. The encoded protein is CASSLGGTNYKREGNEQFF.

The chain recombines TRBV12-3 or TRBV12-4 with TRBJ1-1, with TRBD1 matching 7 bases. The CDR3 has 12 residues. Unmatched junction bases numbered 5, after V lost 5 bases and J lost 8 bases. In DNA, the CDR3 is TGTGCCAGCAGTCCAGGGGGGAACGAAGCTTTCTTT. It specifies CASSPGGNEAFF.